The rows below give T cell receptor beta chains drawn from one sample of a study of T cell responses to AZD1222 COVID-19 vaccine. Some clones are missing from TCRdb's copy, which holds only in-frame ones; the method was immunoSEQ multiplex PCR. This table holds roughly 120,000 clones, about 90% found once. Material: peripheral blood, obtained on day 0 of AZD1222 vaccination. All receptors derive from an adult in good health. Both conserved end residues are part of each CDR3. The D gene is left open where the match is weak. Some rows have no size entry. The others give once, few or many, or a class for an expanded clone.

size	D	V	length	J	CDR3	DNA
.	TRBD1	TRBV9	14	TRBJ1-5	CASSRTGVNQPQHF	TGTGCCAGCAGCAGGACAGGGGTCAATCAGCCCCAGCATTTT
.	TRBD1	TRBV6-5	15	TRBJ2-1	CASSRPGQQYNEQFF	TGTGCCAGCAGTCGACCGGGACAGCAATACAATGAGCAGTTCTTC
.	.	TRBV24-1	16	TRBJ1-5	CATSDPPGGSNQPQHF	TGTGCCACCAGTGATCCCCCGGGTGGAAGCAATCAGCCCCAGCATTTT
once	.	TRBV28	12	TRBJ1-5	CASSLLEGFQHF	TGTGCCAGCTCCCTCCTGGAGGGTTTCCAGCATTTT
.	.	TRBV2	11	TRBJ1-1	CASSVRVPAFF	TGTGCCAGCTCAGTCAGGGTGCCAGCTTTCTTT
.	.	TRBV30	13	TRBJ2-7	CAWSGGPGGEQYF	TGTGCCTGGAGTGGCGGCCCCGGTGGCGAGCAGTACTTC
.	.	TRBV6-6	14	TRBJ2-7	CASSYSDSGYEQYF	TGTGCCAGCAGTTACTCTGATTCGGGCTACGAGCAGTACTTC
.	.	TRBV18	17	TRBJ2-7	CASSPGGTRRLLYEQYF	TGTGCCAGCTCACCGGGGGGGACAAGACGGTTACTCTACGAGCAGTACTTC
.	.	TRBV5-1	15	TRBJ2-2	CASSLAASNTGELFF	TGCGCCAGCAGCTTGGCGGCCAGCAACACCGGGGAGCTGTTTTTT
once	TRBD2	TRBV5-1	15	TRBJ2-1	CASRGGGSSYNEQFF	TGCGCCAGCAGAGGCGGGGGGAGCTCCTACAATGAGCAGTTCTTC
.	.	TRBV11-3	14	TRBJ2-5	CASSFSGLQETQYF	TGTGCCAGCAGCTTCTCGGGGCTCCAAGAGACCCAGTACTTC
.	.	TRBV2	17	TRBJ2-5	CASSEVVFSGRGETQYF	TGTGCCAGCAGTGAAGTCGTGTTCTCAGGGCGGGGAGAGACCCAGTACTTC
.	TRBD2	TRBV27	16	TRBJ2-5	CASSRLAGGRQETQYF	TGTGCCAGCAGCAGACTAGCGGGAGGGAGACAAGAGACCCAGTACTTC
.	.	TRBV6-6	12	TRBJ1-2	CASSPHNYGYTF	TGTGCCAGCAGTCCACACAACTATGGCTACACCTTC
.	TRBD1	TRBV25-1	16	TRBJ2-6	CARGDSSSSGANVLTF	TGTGCCAGAGGGGACAGTTCGAGCTCTGGGGCCAACGTCCTGACTTTC
once	.	TRBV25-1	15	TRBJ1-2	CASSTDRKVAYGYTF	TGTGCCAGCAGTACTGACAGAAAAGTAGCCTATGGCTACACCTTC
.	.	TRBV7-9	15	TRBJ1-3	CASSLVGPSGNTIYF	TGTGCCAGCAGCTTAGTCGGCCCCTCTGGAAACACCATATATTTT
.	.	TRBV4-3	15	TRBJ1-1	CASSQEWQGGREAFF	TGCGCCAGCAGCCAAGAATGGCAGGGTGGAAGGGAAGCTTTCTTT
few	TRBD1	TRBV5-5	14	TRBJ1-2	CASSFGTGAYGYTF	TGTGCCAGCAGCTTTGGAACAGGGGCCTATGGCTACACCTTC
.	TRBD1	TRBV18	15	TRBJ1-1	CASSPFAWTGGEAFF	TGTGCCAGCTCACCATTCGCCTGGACAGGGGGTGAAGCTTTCTTT
.	TRBD1	TRBV19	14	TRBJ1-3	CASSQQGTGNTIYF	TGTGCCAGTAGCCAACAGGGGACTGGAAACACCATATATTTT
.	TRBD1	TRBV3-1/TRBV3-2	15	TRBJ2-3	CASSLRQGYTDTQYF	TGTGCCAGCAGCCTCCGACAGGGGTACACAGATACGCAGTATTTT
once	.	TRBV7-9	14	TRBJ1-2	CASSSDRTNYGYTF	TGTGCCAGCAGCTCCGACAGGACTAACTATGGCTACACCTTC
once	.	TRBV29-1	15	TRBJ1-1	CSVEMRGIRNTEAFF	TGCAGCGTTGAGATGAGAGGGATTAGGAACACTGAAGCTTTCTTT
.	.	TRBV20-1	11	TRBJ2-7	CSAKGPNEQYF	TGCAGTGCTAAAGGTCCCAACGAGCAGTACTTC
once	.	TRBV6-5	11	TRBJ1-5	CASREVQPQHF	TGTGCCAGCAGGGAGGTTCAGCCCCAGCATTTT
.	TRBD1	TRBV7-2	15	TRBJ1-4	CASSSTGVANEKLFF	TGTGCCAGCAGCTCTACAGGGGTGGCTAATGAAAAACTGTTTTTT
few	.	TRBV5-1	14	TRBJ1-3	CASSEGISGNTIYF	TGCGCCAGCTCGGAGGGGATCTCTGGAAACACCATATATTTT
.	.	TRBV12-2	16	TRBJ2-7	CASRLATNRFSYEQYF	TGTGCAAGTCGCTTAGCGACTAACAGGTTCTCCTACGAGCAGTACTTC
.	.	TRBV18	13	TRBJ2-1	CASSPLVNNEQFF	TGTGCCAGCTCACCCCTCGTGAACAATGAGCAGTTCTTC
.	.	TRBV9	14	TRBJ2-2	CASSVVPNTGELFF	TGTGCCAGCAGCGTAGTTCCGAACACCGGGGAGCTGTTTTTT
.	.	TRBV19	19	TRBJ1-5	CASSMVRGFQGRSNQPQHF	TGTGCCAGTAGTATGGTTCGGGGTTTCCAGGGGAGGAGCAATCAGCCCCAGCATTTT
.	TRBD1	TRBV19	16	TRBJ2-7	CASSMGGQGASYEQYF	TGTGCCAGTAGTATGGGTGGACAGGGGGCCTCCTACGAGCAGTACTTC
.	TRBD2	TRBV7-2	13	TRBJ2-1	CASNLAGYNEQFF	TGTGCCAGCAACCTAGCGGGATACAATGAGCAGTTCTTC
.	.	TRBV19	14	TRBJ2-2	CASSMLAGTGELFF	TGTGCCAGTAGCATGCTCGCTGGCACCGGGGAGCTGTTTTTT
once	.	TRBV5-1	14	TRBJ1-1	CASTGGHRNTEAFF	TGCGCCAGCACGGGGGGTCATAGAAACACTGAAGCTTTCTTT
.	.	TRBV11-2	14	TRBJ2-7	CASSLDTFTYEQYF	TGTGCCAGCAGCTTAGACACCTTCACCTACGAGCAGTACTTC
.	.	TRBV18	13	TRBJ1-2	CASSPPTRTGYTF	TGTGCCAGCTCACCACCGACACGAACGGGCTACACCTTC
.	TRBD1	TRBV7-8	16	TRBJ1-5	CASSSTGAYSNQPQHF	TGTGCCAGCAGTTCAACAGGGGCGTATAGCAATCAGCCCCAGCATTTT
.	TRBD1	TRBV6-4	15	TRBJ1-1	CASSFFRQGGTEAFF	TGTGCCAGCAGCTTCTTCCGACAGGGTGGGACTGAAGCTTTCTTT
.	.	TRBV9	14	TRBJ2-1	CASSVTLSYNEQFF	TGTGCCAGCAGCGTTACTTTGTCCTACAATGAGCAGTTCTTC
.	.	TRBV3-1/TRBV3-2	16	TRBJ1-6	CASSQGGRWGAWALHF	TGTGCCAGCAGCCAAGGAGGCAGGTGGGGGGCTTGGGCCCTCCACTTT
.	.	TRBV10-3	15	TRBJ2-1	CAISPGTGRRREQFF	TGTGCCATCAGTCCCGGAACGGGGCGACGACGGGAGCAGTTCTTC
few	.	TRBV3-1/TRBV3-2	13	TRBJ1-6	CASSQDLSTPLHF	TGTGCCAGCAGCCAAGATCTAAGTACACCCCTCCACTTT
.	.	TRBV10-3	12	TRBJ1-4	CAISESVGKLFF	TGTGCCATCAGTGAGTCGGTGGGAAAACTGTTTTTT
few	.	TRBV30	17	TRBJ2-6	CASNDRTYRSGANVLTF	TGTGCCTCGAATGACAGGACTTATCGCTCTGGGGCCAACGTCCTGACTTTC
.	.	TRBV27	16	TRBJ2-5	CASSPQPGAVEETQYF	TGTGCCAGCAGTCCGCAGCCAGGGGCGGTCGAAGAGACCCAGTACTTC
.	.	TRBV4-1	16	TRBJ2-1	CASSQVNLVSVDEQFF	TGCGCCAGCAGCCAAGTTAACCTAGTTAGCGTGGATGAGCAGTTCTTC
.	.	TRBV5-1	12	TRBJ2-5	CASSIGQETQYF	TGCGCCAGCAGCATCGGCCAAGAGACCCAGTACTTC
.	.	TRBV7-2	15	TRBJ1-2	CASTSGGGRNYGYTF	TGTGCCAGCACCTCAGGTGGGGGGAGGAACTATGGCTACACCTTC
.	TRBD2	TRBV19	18	TRBJ2-3	CASSMLEALAGSTDTQYF	TGTGCCAGTAGTATGTTAGAGGCACTAGCGGGGAGCACAGATACGCAGTATTTT